The 5 T cell receptor beta chains given below trace back to one sample, sequenced in a study of neurological immune-mediated disorders. TCRdb reanalysed the 5' RACE reads using MiXCR and keeps one entry per CDR3 protein. The data hold about 45,000 distinct CDR3 sequences, with approximately 15% observed a single time. Time point reported: longitudinal time-point 3. The sequencing sample was made of PBMCs. These receptors came from a man aged 30-40 years in good health.

With regard to this clonotype: Mismatch with germline at one junction end may stem from a read error. The V gene is TRBV5-1, the J gene TRBJ1-3; possibly TRBD1 for D (5 bases). The CDR3 contains 16 residues. Looked up from germline, CDR1 is SGHRS and CDR2 is YFSETQ. The CDR3 sequence is CARSLAAGTGGNTIYF. The CDR3 nucleotides are TGCGCCAGAAGCTTGGCCGCCGGGACCGGTGGAAACACCATATACTTT.

The sample holds many counts of this clonotype. The chain is built from TRBV5-1 and TRBJ2-3; D gene uncertain. Germline V lookup: CDR1 SGHRS, CDR2 YFSETQ. CDR3 size: 13 residues. Trimming left V 1 base short and J 0 bases short, with 3 bases between. Here the CDR3 DNA reads TGCGCCAGCAGCTTGAAAAGCACAGATACGCAGTATTTT. Translating it yields CASSLKSTDTQYF.

This clonotype was seen at least ten times. V gene TRBV5-1 combines with J gene TRBJ2-7; TRBD2 agrees at 10 bases. Germline V lookup: CDR1 SGHRS, CDR2 YFSETQ. The trim removed 4 bases at V and 4 bases at J, leaving 2 bases unmatched. This CDR3 is 13 amino acids long. DNA of the CDR3: TGCGCCAGCAGCACAGCGGGAGGGTACGAGCAGTACTTC. It encodes CASSTAGGYEQYF.

In its sample, this clonotype was seen many times. The gene calls are TRBV28 and TRBJ1-1, with TRBD1 identical over 9 bases. CDR3 length equals 15 residues. The germline gives CDR1 MDHEN, CDR2 SYDVKM. V lost 7 bases, J lost 5 bases, and 11 bases stayed unmatched. The CDR3 DNA is TGTGCCAGCACCGGGACAGGGATCCCAAAGACTGAAGCTTTCTTT. Encoded protein: CASTGTGIPKTEAFF.

This clonotype was observed at least ten times. This rearrangement joins TRBV15 to TRBJ2-7; D unresolved. Germline CDR1 and CDR2: LNHNV and YYDKDF (reference sequence). The CDR3 is made up of 13 amino acids. V dropped 0 bases and J dropped 4 bases, with 7 bases sitting between them. The CDR3 nucleotides are TGTGCCACCAGCAGAGATCCCGGGTACGAGCAGTACTTC. Its protein is CATSRDPGYEQYF. The full variable domain, with the rest looked up from reference TRBV15 and TRBJ2-7, is DAMVIQNPRYQVTQFGKPVTLSCSQTLNHNVMYWYQQKSSQAPKLLFHYYDKDFNNEADTPDNFQSRRPNTSFCFLDIRSPGLGDTAMYLCATSRDPGYEQYFGPGTRLTVT.